The clone carrying this T cell receptor beta chain was detected a few times. Antigen unknown. This sample is drawn from a study of molecular identifiers for immune sequencing clone quantification. Study observations and caveats: Clones of above 20 RNA copies carried over 99% of effector molecules; in naive cells they carried under 1%.

There are 15 residues in the CDR3. Germline V gene lookup returns CDR1 MNHEY and CDR2 SMNVEV (reference sequence). V lost 5 bases to trimming and J lost 5 bases; unmatched junction nucleotides: 10. Sorted naive CD8 T cells, roughly 19,000 to 1,100,000, were sequenced from 10%, 30% or 50% RNA. TCRdb re-called the PCR reads through MiXCR, storing one row per CDR3 protein. This table has under 600,000 distinct CDR3 sequences, around a fifth appearing once. The chain employs TRBV27 and TRBJ2-7, with TRBD1 matching 9 bases. The TCR was taken from a human donor in good health. Some libraries in this study had Jurkat cell RNA spiked in. The specimen was naive CD8+ T cells from blood, with Jurkat cell RNA spiked in. This sample's subset: FACS-sorted CD8+CD4-CCR7+CD45RA+ naive T cells. CDR3: CASSITGTGLDEQYF. CDR3 nucleotide sequence: TGTGCCAGCAGTATTACCGGGACAGGGCTTGACGAGCAGTACTTC.